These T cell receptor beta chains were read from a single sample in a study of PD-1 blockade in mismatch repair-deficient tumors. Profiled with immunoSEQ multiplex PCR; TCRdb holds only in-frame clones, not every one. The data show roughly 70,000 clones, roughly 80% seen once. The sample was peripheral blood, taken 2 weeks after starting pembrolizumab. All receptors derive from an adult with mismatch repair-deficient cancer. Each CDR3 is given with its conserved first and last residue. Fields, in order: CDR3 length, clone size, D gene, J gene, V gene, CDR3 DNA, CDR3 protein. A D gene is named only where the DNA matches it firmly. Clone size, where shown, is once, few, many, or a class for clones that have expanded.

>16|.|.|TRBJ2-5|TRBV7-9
TGTGCCAGCAGCACACACTGGGCTAGCGACCAAGAGACCCAGTACTTC
CASSTHWASDQETQYF
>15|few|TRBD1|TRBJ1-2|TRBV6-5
TGTGCCAGCAGTCCCGCCCTGACAGGGAGATATGGCTACACCTTC
CASSPALTGRYGYTF
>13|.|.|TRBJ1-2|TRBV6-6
TGTGCCAGCAGTTACTCGCGAGGGGCTGGCTACACCTTC
CASSYSRGAGYTF
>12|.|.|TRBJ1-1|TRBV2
TGTGCCAGCAGTTTATGGAGGGATGAAGCTTTCTTT
CASSLWRDEAFF
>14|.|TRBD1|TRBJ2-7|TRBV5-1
TGCGCCAGCAGCTCGACAGGGGTCGTTTACGAGCAGTACTTC
CASSSTGVVYEQYF
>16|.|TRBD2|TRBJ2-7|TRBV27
TGTGCCAGCAGTGGTCTAGCGGGGCCCCTCTCCTACGAGCAGTACTTC
CASSGLAGPLSYEQYF
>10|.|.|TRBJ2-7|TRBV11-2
TGTGCCAGCAGTCTCTACGAGCAGTACTTC
CASSLYEQYF
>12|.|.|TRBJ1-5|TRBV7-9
TGTGCCAGCAGCCCTGCTAATCAGCCCCAGCATTTT
CASSPANQPQHF
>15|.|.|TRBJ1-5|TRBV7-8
TGTGCCAGCAGCCCCATCGGGGGAATCAATCAGCCCCAGCATTTT
CASSPIGGINQPQHF
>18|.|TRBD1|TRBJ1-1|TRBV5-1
TGCGCCAGCAGCTCCGGACAGGGAAGAAAGGAATGGAACACTGAAGCTTTCTTT
CASSSGQGRKEWNTEAFF
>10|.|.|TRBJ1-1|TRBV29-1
TGCAGCGGGGCGAACACTGAAGCTTTCTTT
CSGANTEAFF
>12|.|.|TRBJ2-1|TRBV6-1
TGTGCCAGCAGTATAGTATACAATGAGCAGTTCTTC
CASSIVYNEQFF
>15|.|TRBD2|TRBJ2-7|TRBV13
TGTGCCAGCAGCCCAAATTTAGCGGGAGGCTACGAGCAGTACTTC
CASSPNLAGGYEQYF
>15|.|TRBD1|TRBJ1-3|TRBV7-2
TGTGCCAGCAGCGCCGACAGGGGGCCTGGAAACACCATATATTTT
CASSADRGPGNTIYF
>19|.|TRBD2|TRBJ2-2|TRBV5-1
TGCGCCAGCAGCCCTGGACTAGCGGGAGTGAGGTTTTACACCGGGGAGCTGTTTTTT
CASSPGLAGVRFYTGELFF
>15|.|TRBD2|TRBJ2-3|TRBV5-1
TGCGCCAGCAGCTTGGGACTAGCGGGAGGAGATACGCAGTATTTT
CASSLGLAGGDTQYF
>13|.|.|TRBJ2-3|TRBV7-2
TGTGCCAGCAGCTTAGCGGGTGCAGATACGCAGTATTTT
CASSLAGADTQYF
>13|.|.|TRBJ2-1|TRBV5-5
TGTGCCAGCAGCTTCGACGGGGCGGGGGAGCAGTTCTTC
CASSFDGAGEQFF
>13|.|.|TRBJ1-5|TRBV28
TGTGCCAGCAGTACGGGCCGCGGGAGGCCCCAGCATTTT
CASSTGRGRPQHF
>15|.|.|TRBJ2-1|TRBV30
TGTGCCTGGAGTAGGGGGACGAACTCCTACAATGAGCAGTTCTTC
CAWSRGTNSYNEQFF
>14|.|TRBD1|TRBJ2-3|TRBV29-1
TGCAGCGCGTGGGACAGGGGGCTTTCTGATACGCAGTATTTT
CSAWDRGLSDTQYF
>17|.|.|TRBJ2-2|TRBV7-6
TGTGCCAGCAGCCCCTTGGGACAATTCCTTAACACCGGGGAGCTGTTTTTT
CASSPLGQFLNTGELFF
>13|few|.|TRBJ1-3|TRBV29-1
TGCAGCGGTATCCTAAGCTCTGGAAACACCATATATTTT
CSGILSSGNTIYF
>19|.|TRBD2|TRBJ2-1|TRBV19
TGTGCCAGTAGTAGTGTTGGACTAGCGGGAGGCCGCAGTTACAATGAGCAGTTCTTC
CASSSVGLAGGRSYNEQFF
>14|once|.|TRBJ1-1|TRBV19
TGTGCCAGTACCCCGGACCAGGAGAACACTGAAGCTTTCTTT
CASTPDQENTEAFF
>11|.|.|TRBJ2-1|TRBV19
TGTGCCAGTAGTATTGGTTTGGAGCAGTTCTTC
CASSIGLEQFF
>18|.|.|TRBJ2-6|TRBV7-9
TGTGCCAGCAGCCCAGGAGTGAGGGGGGGACCTGGGGCCAACGTCCTGACTTTC
CASSPGVRGGPGANVLTF
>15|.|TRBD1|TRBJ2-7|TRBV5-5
TGTGCCAGCAGCTTGCTAGGGACAGCTGACTACGAGCAGTACTTC
CASSLLGTADYEQYF